The rows below give T cell receptor beta chains drawn from one sample of a study of blood T cells in healthy people across ages. MiXCR was run by TCRdb on the 5' RACE reads, yielding one entry per CDR3 protein. The sample records about a million distinct CDR3 sequences, around 54% being singletons. Sequencing was carried out using blood. The receptors originated from a woman aged 55-75 years in good health. CDR3s include the opening cysteine and the closing phenylalanine or tryptophan. The D gene is left open where the match is weak. Size is omitted from some rows. Given values are once, few, many or a class for expanded clones.

-,TRBV7-3,TRBJ2-3,-,CASSSSQGRTDTQYF,TGTGCCAGCAGCTCCTCGCAAGGGAGGACAGATACGCAGTATTTT
-,TRBV2,TRBJ2-5,-,CASSPTGIETQYF,TGTGCCAGCAGTCCTACAGGGATAGAGACCCAGTACTTC
-,TRBV6-6,TRBJ2-6,TRBD1,CASSYGTGSSGANVLTF,TGTGCCAGCAGTTACGGGACAGGCTCCTCTGGGGCCAACGTCCTGACTTTC
-,TRBV29-1,TRBJ2-7,-,CSVEVGGHYEQYF,TGCAGCGTTGAAGTGGGGGGGCATTACGAGCAGTACTTC
few,TRBV12-3/TRBV12-4,TRBJ1-2,-,CASRRENYGYTF,TGTGCCAGCAGGAGGGAGAACTATGGCTACACCTTC
-,TRBV12-3/TRBV12-4,TRBJ1-1,-,CASSSPSGYTEAFF,TGTGCCAGCAGTTCACCTTCAGGTTACACTGAAGCTTTCTTT
-,TRBV12-3/TRBV12-4,TRBJ2-5,-,CASSLLTTKTQYF,TGTGCCAGCAGTTTACTGACTACTAAGACCCAGTACTTC
few,TRBV12-3/TRBV12-4,TRBJ2-2,TRBD2,CASTRGLAGVGELFF,TGTGCCAGCACTCGCGGACTAGCGGGAGTCGGGGAGCTGTTTTTT
-,TRBV10-1,TRBJ2-5,-,CASSEYSLQETQYF,TGCGCCAGCAGTGAGTACAGCCTTCAAGAGACCCAGTACTTC
-,TRBV7-9,TRBJ1-4,-,CASSPGGAAVVLFF,TGTGCCAGCAGCCCGGGGGGGGCCGCGGTTGTGCTGTTTTTT
-,TRBV29-1,TRBJ1-1,-,CAYPTGNTEAFF,TGCGCCTACCCCACGGGGAACACTGAAGCTTTCTTT
once,TRBV11-3,TRBJ2-1,TRBD1,CASSPGTGSGNEQFF,TGTGCCAGCAGCCCAGGGACAGGTTCCGGCAATGAGCAGTTCTTC
-,TRBV28,TRBJ1-5,TRBD1,CAINPGQVTGESNQPQHF,TGTGCCATTAACCCGGGACAGGTAACGGGAGAAAGCAATCAGCCCCAGCATTTT
-,TRBV6-4,TRBJ2-3,-,CARTDGLLDTQYF,TGTGCCAGGACGGACGGATTGTTAGATACGCAGTATTTT
-,TRBV4-2,TRBJ2-1,TRBD2,CASSQGFRASGGNEQFF,TGTGCCAGCAGCCAAGGCTTTCGGGCTAGCGGGGGAAATGAGCAGTTCTTC
-,TRBV29-1,TRBJ1-6,TRBD1,CSVGDRENSPLHF,TGCAGCGTGGGGGACAGGGAGAATTCACCCCTCCACTTT
-,TRBV28,TRBJ1-2,-,CASRPPDRLYGYTF,TGTGCCAGCAGACCCCCCGACAGACTATATGGCTACACCTTC
-,TRBV7-9,TRBJ2-7,-,CASSLPWGGTGSYEQYF,TGTGCCAGCAGCTTACCCTGGGGAGGAACGGGATCCTACGAGCAGTACTTC
few,TRBV20-1,TRBJ2-1,-,CSASTVGIVNEQFF,TGCAGTGCTAGTACGGTGGGGATAGTCAATGAGCAGTTCTTC
-,TRBV5-1,TRBJ2-6,-,CASSLDRGANVLTF,TGCGCCAGCAGCTTGGACAGGGGGGCCAACGTCCTGACTTTC
-,TRBV9,TRBJ2-7,TRBD2,CASSVGLAGGEQYF,TGTGCCAGCAGCGTCGGACTAGCGGGCGGCGAGCAGTACTTC
few,TRBV6-2/TRBV6-3,TRBJ1-2,-,CASSRPFTFEYGYTF,TGTGCCAGCAGCCGCCCGTTCACCTTCGAGTATGGCTACACCTTC
-,TRBV6-4,TRBJ2-3,-,CADSGDSDTQYF,TGTGCCGACAGTGGGGACTCAGATACGCAGTATTTT
few,TRBV4-1,TRBJ2-3,-,CASSQGGLPGPTDTQYF,TGCGCCAGCAGCCAAGGTGGGCTCCCTGGGCCCACAGATACGCAGTATTTT
once,TRBV7-3,TRBJ2-5,-,CASSLYRTTYNEQYF,TGTGCCAGCAGCTTATACCGGACTACCTACAATGAGCAGTACTTC
-,TRBV4-1,TRBJ2-7,-,CASSQEMAEFGYEQYF,TGCGCCAGCAGCCAGGAAATGGCGGAGTTCGGCTACGAGCAGTACTTC
-,TRBV29-1,TRBJ1-1,TRBD1,CSAEEGAGITEAFF,TGCAGCGCCGAGGAGGGGGCGGGAATAACTGAAGCTTTCTTT
-,TRBV9,TRBJ2-7,-,CASSDRDRDYEQYF,TGTGCCAGCAGCGACCGGGATCGAGACTACGAGCAGTACTTC
-,TRBV5-1,TRBJ2-2,-,CASSSTITRDTGELFF,TGCGCCAGCAGCTCGACCATAACCAGGGACACCGGGGAGCTGTTTTTT
-,TRBV5-1,TRBJ2-5,-,CASSSSLGQVGNEQYF,TGCGCCAGCAGCTCCTCCCTTGGGCAGGTCGGCAATGAGCAGTACTTC
few,TRBV15,TRBJ2-1,-,CATESDPWGYNEQFF,TGTGCCACCGAATCGGACCCCTGGGGCTACAATGAGCAGTTCTTC
-,TRBV29-1,TRBJ1-4,-,CSVRPAGNEKLFF,TGCAGCGTTCGGCCAGCCGGAAATGAAAAACTGTTTTTT
-,TRBV21-1,TRBJ1-2,-,CASIPPGHKDYTF,TGTGCCAGCATTCCCCCGGGACATAAGGACTACACCTTC
-,TRBV20-1,TRBJ1-4,TRBD1,CSAWDRGSEKLFF,TGCAGTGCCTGGGACAGGGGAAGTGAAAAACTGTTTTTT
-,TRBV6-2/TRBV6-3,TRBJ2-3,TRBD2,CASNLAGASTDTQYF,TGTGCCAGCAACTTAGCGGGAGCTAGCACAGATACGCAGTATTTT
-,TRBV3-1,TRBJ2-5,-,CASSLRGSAGETQYF,TGTGCCAGCAGCCTCAGGGGTAGCGCGGGGGAGACCCAGTACTTC
many,TRBV20-1,TRBJ1-2,-,CSARNIQGVWGYTF,TGCAGTGCTAGAAACATACAGGGAGTATGGGGCTACACCTTC
few,TRBV4-2,TRBJ1-4,-,CASSQDPAGGPRTNEKLFF,TGTGCCAGCAGCCAAGATCCGGCCGGAGGGCCTAGAACTAATGAAAAACTGTTTTTT
-,TRBV7-9,TRBJ2-5,-,CASSLLSPRAPEQYF,TGTGCCAGCAGCTTATTGAGCCCAAGGGCACCTGAGCAGTACTTC
-,TRBV7-2,TRBJ2-1,-,CASSSGRGSDNEQFF,TGTGCCAGCAGCTCCGGGAGAGGATCCGACAATGAGCAGTTCTTC
few,TRBV9,TRBJ2-7,TRBD2,CASSVGNIGGGYEQYF,TGTGCCAGCAGCGTAGGGAACATCGGCGGGGGATACGAGCAGTACTTC
-,TRBV28,TRBJ2-7,-,CASNRGPAYEQYF,TGTGCCAGCAACCGGGGACCTGCCTACGAGCAGTACTTC
-,TRBV29-1,TRBJ2-3,-,CSGDQGGNTDTQYF,TGCAGCGGGGATCAGGGTGGGAATACAGACACGCAGTATTTT
-,TRBV7-9,TRBJ2-3,TRBD1,CASSPTGGATDTQYF,TGTGCCAGCAGCCCGACAGGGGGAGCAACAGATACGCAGTATTTT
few,TRBV20-1,TRBJ2-7,TRBD2,CSASGRAGYEQYF,TGCAGTGCTAGCGGGAGGGCCGGCTACGAGCAGTACTTC